Listed below are T cell receptor beta chains from one sample, sequenced in a study of siplizumab effects on memory and regulatory T cells. Some clones are missing from TCRdb's copy, which holds only in-frame ones; the method was immunoSEQ multiplex PCR. The sample lists around 99,000 clones, 92% occurring once. Material for sequencing was Tregs sorted from blood. These TCRs come from a human donor in good health. The CDR3 runs from the conserved cysteine through the conserved F or W. The D gene is left open where the match is weak. Rows give clone size only sometimes, using once, few, many, or a class for an expanded clone.

d_gene	v_gene	j_gene	abundance	CDR3aa	CDR3nt
TRBD1	TRBV5-1	TRBJ1-2	-	CASSLTGAYGYTF	TGCGCCAGCAGCTTGACAGGGGCCTATGGCTACACCTTC
TRBD2	TRBV18	TRBJ2-1	-	CASSPVGGANEQFF	TGTGCCAGCTCACCGGTGGGAGGGGCCAATGAGCAGTTCTTC
TRBD1	TRBV28	TRBJ2-7	-	CASQTPGQGLFEQYF	TGTGCCAGCCAAACGCCGGGACAGGGATTGTTCGAGCAGTACTTC
TRBD1	TRBV29-1	TRBJ2-3	-	CSVALDRGSTDTQYF	TGCAGCGTTGCTCTGGACAGGGGGAGTACAGATACGCAGTATTTT
-	TRBV27	TRBJ2-3	-	CASSLTARAVDTQYF	TGTGCCAGCAGTTTAACGGCCCGGGCGGTAGATACGCAGTATTTT
-	TRBV4-1	TRBJ1-2	-	CASSPEGARNYGYTF	TGCGCCAGCAGCCCCGAAGGGGCTCGGAACTATGGCTACACCTTC
-	TRBV5-1	TRBJ1-2	-	CASSFGEYGYTF	TGCGCCAGCAGCTTCGGAGAGTATGGCTACACCTTC
-	TRBV5-4	TRBJ1-1	-	CASSILTVNTEAFF	TGTGCCAGCAGCATCCTGACAGTAAACACTGAAGCTTTCTTT
-	TRBV7-7	TRBJ2-5	-	CASSPTELGTQYF	TGTGCTAGCAGCCCTACGGAGCTTGGGACCCAGTACTTC
-	TRBV25-1	TRBJ1-1	-	CASSEGSRGSNTEAFF	TGTGCCAGCAGTGAAGGATCTCGGGGGTCGAACACTGAAGCTTTCTTT
-	TRBV19	TRBJ2-3	-	CASSMGQGTDTQYF	TGTGCCAGTAGTATGGGTCAGGGGACAGATACGCAGTATTTT
TRBD1	TRBV6-5	TRBJ2-3	-	CASRGQGQDTQYF	TGTGCCAGCAGAGGACAGGGTCAGGATACGCAGTATTTT
-	TRBV5-1	TRBJ2-1	-	CASSLLGTGNEQFF	TGCGCCAGCAGCTTGCTCGGGACGGGCAATGAGCAGTTCTTC
-	TRBV20-1	TRBJ2-5	-	CSASGARGQYF	TGCAGTGCTAGCGGGGCACGAGGCCAGTACTTC
TRBD1	TRBV6-5	TRBJ2-7	-	CASSATGDSYEQYF	TGTGCCAGCAGCGCGACAGGGGATTCCTACGAGCAGTACTTC
-	TRBV18	TRBJ1-5	-	CASSSDSNQPQHF	TGTGCCAGCTCCAGTGATAGCAATCAGCCCCAGCATTTT
TRBD1	TRBV5-1	TRBJ1-1	-	CASTRTGGRGNTEAFF	TGCGCCAGCACCCGCACAGGGGGTAGGGGGAACACTGAAGCTTTCTTT
-	TRBV7-9	TRBJ2-7	-	CASSFRLGDYEQYF	TGTGCCAGCAGCTTCCGACTAGGGGATTACGAGCAGTACTTC
TRBD2	TRBV7-2	TRBJ2-2	-	CASSSLAGGHTGELFF	TGTGCCAGCAGCTCATTAGCGGGGGGTCACACCGGGGAGCTGTTTTTT
TRBD2	TRBV2	TRBJ2-3	-	CASMSGGATDTQYF	TGTGCCAGCATGTCCGGGGGGGCTACAGATACGCAGTATTTT
-	TRBV5-6	TRBJ1-6	once	CASSPDTLGNSPLHF	TGTGCCAGCAGCCCAGACACCCTCGGGAATTCACCCCTCCACTTT
-	TRBV21-1	TRBJ1-3	-	CASSNSLTDREENTIYF	TGTGCCAGCAGCAACTCGCTGACGGACAGGGAAGAGAACACCATATATTTT
TRBD2	TRBV11-1	TRBJ2-3	-	CASSGLAGGADTQYF	TGTGCCAGCAGTGGTCTAGCGGGAGGGGCAGATACGCAGTATTTT
-	TRBV10-1	TRBJ2-1	-	CASSALRGDNNEQFF	TGCGCCAGCAGTGCTCTTCGGGGCGATAACAATGAGCAGTTCTTC
-	TRBV12-5	TRBJ2-3	-	CASGLVPRTDTQYF	TGTGCTAGTGGTTTGGTACCGAGGACAGATACGCAGTATTTT
-	TRBV7-9	TRBJ1-2	-	CASSVWGSYGYTF	TGTGCCAGCAGCGTATGGGGCAGCTATGGCTACACCTTC
-	TRBV27	TRBJ2-2	-	CASSSANTGELFF	TGTGCCAGCAGTTCAGCGAACACCGGGGAGCTGTTTTTT
TRBD2	TRBV5-6	TRBJ2-5	once	CASTLTSGGSETQYF	TGTGCCAGCACCCTGACTAGCGGGGGATCAGAGACCCAGTACTTC
-	TRBV30	TRBJ1-6	-	CAWSQGTKSLSPLHF	TGTGCCTGGAGCCAGGGGACAAAATCCCTTTCACCCCTCCACTTT
-	TRBV5-1	TRBJ2-1	-	CASSLTGTSYNEQFF	TGCGCCAGCAGCTTGACCGGGACATCCTACAATGAGCAGTTCTTC
TRBD2	TRBV6-1	TRBJ2-1	-	CASRLAGGSYNEQFF	TGTGCCAGCAGATTAGCGGGGGGCTCCTACAATGAGCAGTTCTTC
-	TRBV6-6	TRBJ2-7	-	CASRRDREYF	TGTGCCAGCAGGAGGGACCGGGAGTACTTC
-	TRBV2	TRBJ1-4	-	CASKSDNSGEKLFF	TGTGCCAGCAAATCGGACAACTCGGGTGAAAAACTGTTTTTT
TRBD1	TRBV2	TRBJ1-5	once	CASSEARKTGVFQPQHF	TGTGCCAGCAGTGAAGCGCGCAAGACAGGGGTATTTCAGCCCCAGCATTTT
TRBD2	TRBV4-1	TRBJ2-1	-	CASSLAPALAGDNEQFF	TGCGCCAGCAGCCTGGCCCCGGCGCTAGCGGGGGACAATGAGCAGTTCTTC
TRBD1	TRBV4-1	TRBJ1-4	-	CASSQDGTGSEKLFF	TGCGCCAGCAGCCAAGATGGGACAGGGAGTGAAAAACTGTTTTTT
TRBD1	TRBV19	TRBJ1-4	-	CASSIWDRDEKLFF	TGTGCCAGTAGTATTTGGGACAGGGATGAAAAACTGTTTTTT
-	TRBV19	TRBJ1-1	-	CASSKLGTAHTEAFF	TGTGCCAGTAGTAAGCTCGGGACTGCCCACACTGAAGCTTTCTTT
-	TRBV6-6	TRBJ2-7	-	CASSYTSPRQYF	TGTGCCAGCAGTTACACGTCCCCCAGACAGTACTTC
-	TRBV18	TRBJ2-1	-	CASSPRGDTSYNEQFF	TGTGCCAGCTCACCCCGCGGGGACACCTCCTACAATGAGCAGTTCTTC
TRBD1	TRBV5-1	TRBJ1-6	-	CASSLALQGAADSPLHF	TGCGCCAGCAGCTTGGCCTTACAGGGGGCGGCGGATTCACCCCTCCACTTT
-	TRBV13	TRBJ1-2	-	CASSIRKPWQMAYGYTF	TGTGCCAGCAGCATAAGAAAACCCTGGCAGATGGCCTATGGCTACACCTTC
TRBD1	TRBV2	TRBJ1-4	-	CASRATGGEKLFF	TGTGCCAGCAGGGCGACAGGGGGGGAAAAACTGTTTTTT